Here is one T cell receptor beta chain with its context. What it recognizes is unknown. This sample was included in a study of cytomegalovirus exposure and HLA in healthy donors. Findings and limits, study-wide: Relative to the approximately 700-donor mean, N-insertions were reportedly fewer in an Asian-associated ancestry cluster in a later analysis. The study found most TCR sequences rare, yet found some public TCRs in many donors. Later analysis placed DRB1 highest and HLA-C lowest in TCR association rates, which differed by HLA locus.

The PCR made use of 60 Vbeta and 13 Jbeta primers. Generated by immunoSEQ multiplex PCR, the TCRdb table keeps only in-frame clones and is missing some. The repertoire holds 100,000 or so clones, with just under 75% as singletons. This TCR derives from a human donor in good health. Sequencing was carried out using PBMCs.

This CDR3 is CASSSPAGGGRGGYEQYF. CDR3 coding DNA: TGTGCCAGCAGTTCCCCAGCGGGAGGGGGACGGGGGGGATACGAGCAGTACTTC. J is TRBJ2-5 and V is TRBV27; TRBD2 matches at 10 bases. The DNA end is a closer match to TRBJ2-7, so the J assignment may be wrong. CDR1 is MNHEY, CDR2 SMNVEV, per germline (reference sequence). CDR3 length: 18 amino acids.